The 32 T cell receptor beta chains presented below share a single source sample, sequenced in a study of T-cell reconstitution after alpha-beta-depleted transplantation in children. Unique molecular identifiers tagged the TCRbeta library. Each CDR3 protein is one row after TCRdb ran MiXCR on the PCR reads. The sample lists about 230,000 distinct CDR3 sequences; 9.5% to 13% were seen once. The sequenced sample was PBMCs, obtained before TCRalphabeta/CD19-depleted stem cell transplant. The receptors come from a child under two years old with acute myeloid leukemia, due to receive a stem cell transplant.

This clonotype was seen many times. The chain carries TRBV5-1 and TRBJ2-3; either TRBD1 or TRBD2 may supply D (5 bases each). Germline V gene sequence: CDR1 SGHRS, CDR2 YFSETQ. V was trimmed by 1 base and J by 4 bases, leaving 19 bases between them. CDR3 length: 17 amino acids. CDR3 protein: CASSLTRGALGPDTQYF. The CDR3 DNA follows: TGCGCCAGCAGCTTGACGCGAGGGGCTCTGGGTCCAGATACGCAGTATTTT.

This clonotype has a count of ten or more. CDR3 nucleotides: TGTGCCAGCAGGGTAGCGGATTCACCCCTCCACTTT. Protein sequence: CASRVADSPLHF. The rearrangement uses TRBV28 and TRBJ1-6; unclear D gene. Germline V gene data show CDR1 as MDHEN and CDR2 as SYDVKM. Trimming stripped 6 bases from V and 8 bases from J, with 8 bases between. The CDR3 spans 12 residues.

The J gene is TRBJ1-1, the V gene TRBV18; D might be TRBD1 (5 bases). The CDR3 sequence is 13 residues long. V lost 3 bases to trimming and J lost 1 base, with 6 bases between them. Germline-derived CDR1 and CDR2 are KGHSH and LQKENI. For the CDR3, the DNA is TGTGCCAGCTCACCTGGGGCGAACACTGAAGCTTTCTTT. It specifies CASSPGANTEAFF. The variable domain in full, completed from reference TRBV18 and TRBJ1-1, reads NAGVMQNPRHLVRRRGQEARLRCSPMKGHSHVYWYRQLPEEGLKFMVYLQKENIIDESGMPKERFSAEFPKEGPSILRIQQVVRGDSAAYFCASSPGANTEAFFGQGTRLTVV.

This clonotype was counted many times. The chain has TRBV5-1 and TRBJ2-3; TRBD1 aligns across 7 bases. The germline V gene has CDR1 SGHRS and CDR2 YFSETQ. The CDR3 consists of 18 residues. With V trimmed by 3 bases and J by 0 bases, 13 bases remained unmatched. The CDR3 coding sequence is TGCGCCAGCAGCTCCTCTCCGATTGGACAGGATAGCACAGATACGCAGTATTTT. Translating it yields CASSSSPIGQDSTDTQYF.

In its sample, this clonotype was seen many times. The genes are TRBV6-6 and TRBJ2-5; perhaps D is TRBD1 or TRBD2 (5 bases each). The CDR3 contains 12 residues. Germline V gene lookup returns CDR1 MNHNY and CDR2 SVGAGI (reference sequence). V dropped 11 bases and J dropped 4 bases, with 14 bases sitting between them. The CDR3 region has the DNA TGTGCCCGCCCCCGGGGCCTAGAGACCCAGTACTTC. It translates to CARPRGLETQYF.

This clonotype was observed at least ten times. The chain carries TRBV20-1 and TRBJ2-1; D unresolved. The CDR3 extends over 15 amino acids. Germline CDR1 DFQATT, CDR2 SNEGSKA (reference sequence). V lost 5 bases to trimming and J lost 0 bases, with 14 bases between them. The CDR3 reads CSAPDPQSSYNEQFF. CDR3 coding DNA: TGCAGTGCTCCGGACCCGCAGAGCTCCTACAATGAGCAGTTCTTC.

The chain combines TRBV15 with TRBJ2-1; D call uncertain. V was trimmed by 3 bases and J by 6 bases, leaving 9 bases between them. The germline V gene has CDR1 LNHNV and CDR2 YYDKDF (reference sequence). The CDR3 is 13 amino acids. The chain's CDR3 is CATSRRTPNEQFF. CDR3 DNA: TGTGCCACCAGCAGGAGAACACCCAATGAGCAGTTCTTC.

Note on this clonotype: A much larger clone lies one base from this, so it may be a read error. The chain joins TRBV24-1 to TRBJ2-3, with D possibly being TRBD1 or TRBD2 (5 bases each). The CDR3 is made up of 17 amino acids. Germline V gene sequence: CDR1 KGHDR, CDR2 SFDVKD. The CDR3 here is CATSGGQPIASIDTQYF. The CDR3 coding sequence is TGTGCCACCAGTGGCGGACAACCGATAGCTAGCATAGATACGCAGTATTTT.

This clonotype was observed many times. CDR3 sequence (DNA): TGTGCCAGCAGCCTCACCGGACAGGGGAGGGAAAAACTGTTTTTT. Its protein is CASSLTGQGREKLFF. The chain links TRBV7-2 to TRBJ1-4, with 9 nucleotides matching TRBD1. In germline, CDR1 is SGHTA, CDR2 FQGNSA. This CDR3 is 15 amino acids long. The trim removed 5 bases at V and 8 bases at J, leaving 9 bases unmatched.

This clonotype has at least ten counts. This chain links TRBV6-5 with TRBJ1-2; no reliable D call. The CDR3 totals 14 residues. Germline V gene data show CDR1 as MNHEY and CDR2 as SVGAGI. With 0 bases removed from V and 4 bases from J, the gap between germline ends came to 9 bases. The CDR3 sequence: CASSYSGRSYGYTF. The CDR3 DNA reads as TGTGCCAGCAGTTACTCGGGCCGCTCCTATGGCTACACCTTC.

This clonotype was recorded many times. The rearrangement links TRBV5-1 to TRBJ1-5; TRBD1 aligns across 8 bases. The CDR3 is 17 residues long. Germline values: CDR1 SGHRS, CDR2 YFSETQ. After removal of 6 bases from V and 0 bases from J, the junction contained 11 bases not matched to a gene. This chain's CDR3 is CASKAGQEKVSNQPQHF. CDR3 bases: TGCGCCAGCAAGGCGGGACAGGAAAAGGTTAGCAATCAGCCCCAGCATTTT.

The CDR3 coding sequence is TGTGCCAGCAGTGAACAGGGGAGCTATGGCTACACCTTC. Amino acids: CASSEQGSYGYTF. The chain has TRBV6-1 and TRBJ1-2, with a tentative D call TRBD1 (6 bases). The ends were cut back, 2 bases at V and 4 bases at J, with 8 bases in the middle. CDR1 MNHNS and CDR2 SASEGT come from the germline V gene. The length of the CDR3 is 13 residues.

Points on this clonotype: Since a much larger clone is just one base distant, this may be a read error. The chain recombines TRBV20-1 with TRBJ2-7; D call uncertain. V lost 5 bases and J lost 0, with 14 bases in between. CDR1 and CDR2 from the germline V gene are DFQATT and SNEGSKA (reference sequence). The CDR3 totals 14 residues. The CDR3 region is CSAVRQPFSYEQYF. The CDR3 bases are TGCAGTGCTGTCAGACAACCATTCTCCTACGAGCAGTACTTC.

This clonotype has ten or more counts. The chain joins TRBV20-1 to TRBJ2-5; D is undetermined. Trimming stripped 5 bases from V and 2 bases from J, with 9 bases between. This CDR3 is built from 12 residues. The germline V gene encodes CDR1 DFQATT and CDR2 SNEGSKA (reference sequence). The CDR3 coding sequence is TGCAGTGCTTCGACTGCACAAGAGACCCAGTACTTC. Translated: CSASTAQETQYF.

This clonotype has just a few counts. The chain carries TRBV20-1 and TRBJ1-2; D unclear. The V end was cut by 0 bases, the J end by 7 bases, with 12 bases between. Germline-derived CDR1 and CDR2 are DFQATT and SNEGSKA (reference sequence). The CDR3 spans 13 residues. The CDR3 DNA follows: TGCAGTGCTAGAGATAGGAACCGGCGTGGCTACACCTTC. This gives the protein CSARDRNRRGYTF.

Concerning this clonotype itself: This may arise from a read error, as a much more abundant clone is one base away. The rearrangement links TRBV5-1 to TRBJ2-5; tentative D call: TRBD2 (6 bases). Germline values: CDR1 SGHRS, CDR2 YFSETQ. The CDR3 has 14 amino acids. Deletions cut 4 bases from V and 3 bases from J, with 13 bases between. The CDR3 nucleotides are TGCGCCAGCAGCCCGGGACTGGGAAAAGAGACCCAGTACTTC. Protein product: CASSPGLGKETQYF.

This clonotype was seen a few times. The chain has TRBV2 and TRBJ2-1; D gene ambiguous. This CDR3 has 10 amino acids. Looked up from germline, CDR1 is SNHLY and CDR2 is FYNNEI. V lost 6 bases and J lost 5, with 2 bases in between. The CDR3 region is CASSHNEQFF. In nucleotides, the CDR3 is TGTGCCAGCAGCCACAATGAGCAGTTCTTC. Looking up the rest from reference TRBV2 and TRBJ2-1 gives the full variable domain: EPEVTQTPSHQVTQMGQEVILRCVPISNHLYFYWYRQILGQKVEFLVSFYNNEISEKSEIFDDQFSVERPDGSNFTLKIRSTKLEDSAMYFCASSHNEQFFGPGTRLTVL.

This clonotype was counted ten times or more. CDR3 nucleotides: TGTGCCAGCAGCCAACGTAGCTCTGGAAACACCATATATTTT. It translates to CASSQRSSGNTIYF. This chain joins TRBV3-1 and TRBJ1-3; D is ambiguous. V lost 2 bases to trimming and J lost 0 bases, with 5 bases between them. The CDR3 loop spans 14 amino acids. Germline V gives CDR1 LGHDT, CDR2 YNNKEL (reference sequence).

At least ten counts were recorded for this clonotype. The chain has TRBV4-1 and TRBJ2-7; D is undetermined. The V and J ends lost 2 bases and 7 bases respectively, with 9 bases between them. CDR3 length: 12 residues. Looked up from germline, CDR1 is MGHRA and CDR2 is YSYEKL. CDR3 sequence: CASSQTVGEQYF. The CDR3 DNA reads TGCGCCAGCAGCCAAACTGTGGGGGAGCAGTACTTC.

This clonotype was counted at least ten times. The V and J genes are TRBV9 and TRBJ2-3, with 9 bases matching TRBD2. Per germline, CDR1 SGDLS and CDR2 YYNGEE. J was trimmed by 2 bases and V by 0 bases; bases with no gene match: 1. This CDR3 comprises 15 residues. The CDR3 region is CASSVGGRDTDTQYF. Written as DNA, the CDR3 is TGTGCCAGCAGCGTAGGCGGGAGGGACACAGATACGCAGTATTTT.

This clonotype was seen at least ten times. The chain employs TRBV15 and TRBJ2-7; maybe TRBD1 (6 bases). The CDR3 runs 14 residues. With 2 bases removed from V and 6 bases from J, the gap between germline ends came to 14 bases. Germline values: CDR1 LNHNV, CDR2 YYDKDF (reference sequence). The CDR3 nucleotides read TGTGCCACCAGCAGATACATGGACAGTCCCGAGCAGTACTTC. Translating gives CATSRYMDSPEQYF. The whole variable domain, filled in from reference TRBV15 and TRBJ2-7, reads DAMVIQNPRYQVTQFGKPVTLSCSQTLNHNVMYWYQQKSSQAPKLLFHYYDKDFNNEADTPDNFQSRRPNTSFCFLDIRSPGLGDTAMYLCATSRYMDSPEQYFGPGTRLTVT.

This clonotype occurred many times. The chain recombines TRBV28 with TRBJ2-7; no reliable D call. Germline V gives CDR1 MDHEN, CDR2 SYDVKM. The CDR3 contains 14 residues. Deletions cut 5 bases from V and 0 bases from J, with 11 bases between. CDR3 protein: CASSPPPGSYEQYF. The CDR3 coding sequence is TGTGCCAGCAGTCCCCCCCCTGGCTCCTACGAGCAGTACTTC.

This clonotype showed up many times. V and J are TRBV4-1 and TRBJ2-1, with D perhaps given as TRBD1 or TRBD2 (5 bases each). Trimming removed 0 bases from V and 4 bases from J, with 13 bases in between. Germline lookup yields CDR1 MGHRA and CDR2 YSYEKL. This CDR3 has 16 residues. CDR3 in DNA: TGCGCCAGCAGCCAAGAGGTAGGGGCGGGTTACAATGAGCAGTTCTTC. Its protein product is CASSQEVGAGYNEQFF.

This clonotype has more than one count but fewer than ten. The J gene is TRBJ2-7, the V gene TRBV7-9; D call uncertain. From germline, CDR1 is SEHNR and CDR2 FQNEAQ (reference sequence). Trimming took off 6 bases at V and 6 bases at J, with 24 bases between the two ends. This CDR3 comprises 16 residues. CDR3 protein: CASSSRQVISRAEQYF. The CDR3 DNA reads as TGTGCCAGCAGTTCAAGGCAGGTCATATCTCGGGCCGAGCAGTACTTC.

This clonotype was seen ten or more times. The chain couples TRBV10-1 to TRBJ2-1, with a weak D call TRBD2 (6 bases). Deletions cut 5 bases from V and 7 bases from J, with 15 bases between. The CDR3 sequence is 14 residues long. Germline CDR1 and CDR2: WNHNN and SYGVQD (reference sequence). CDR3: CASSNGPGRNEQFF. The CDR3 coding sequence is TGCGCCAGCAGTAACGGCCCTGGGAGGAATGAGCAGTTCTTC.

The gene calls are TRBV20-1 and TRBJ1-1; no clear D gene. Germline lookup yields CDR1 DFQATT and CDR2 SNEGSKA (reference sequence). The CDR3 is 15 amino acids. The germline V and J ends were trimmed by 1 base and 0 bases, with 12 bases remaining between them. The CDR3 region is CSARGHRWVNTEAFF. The DNA for the CDR3 is TGCAGTGCTAGAGGACATCGATGGGTGAACACTGAAGCTTTCTTT.

The chain uses TRBV24-1 and TRBJ2-1, with 12 bases matching TRBD2. This CDR3 has 17 residues. CDR1 and CDR2 (germline): KGHDR, SFDVKD. J lost 2 bases, V lost 4 bases, and 5 bases had no gene match. The CDR3 region is CATSDTTSGSPYNEQFF. CDR3 coding DNA: TGTGCCACCAGTGACACGACTAGCGGGAGCCCCTACAATGAGCAGTTCTTC.

This clonotype was recorded many times. This rearrangement joins TRBV11-2 to TRBJ2-2; possibly TRBD2 for D (5 bases). The CDR3 runs to 15 residues. V was shortened by 4 bases and J by 3 bases, with 12 bases between the two germline ends. Looked up from germline, CDR1 is SGHAT and CDR2 is FQNNGV. The CDR3: CASSSSTTYTGELFF. The CDR3, as DNA: TGTGCCAGCAGCTCCTCGACTACGTACACCGGGGAGCTGTTTTTT.

The chain recombines TRBV4-3 with TRBJ2-7; D is undetermined. CDR1 is LGHNA, CDR2 YSLEER, per germline. This CDR3 comprises 14 residues. V lost 0 bases and J 7 bases, leaving 13 bases between the germline ends. The CDR3 is CASSQDEAAREQYF. CDR3 bases: TGCGCCAGCAGCCAAGATGAGGCGGCGCGGGAGCAGTACTTC.

There are many counts of this clonotype. V gene TRBV6-2 or TRBV6-3 combines with J gene TRBJ2-2, with D maybe TRBD2 (5 bases). This CDR3 is built from 13 residues. The V end lost 6 bases, the J end lost 6 bases, and 11 bases lay between the germline ends. CDR1 is MNHEY and CDR2 is SVGEGT in the germline V gene. CDR3: CASRPTGSGELFF. The CDR3 DNA reads TGTGCCAGCAGACCTACGGGGTCCGGGGAGCTGTTTTTT.

Regarding this clonotype: This may stem from a read error, because a much larger clone lies one nucleotide away. J is TRBJ2-2 and V is TRBV20-1; 11 nucleotides align to TRBD2. CDR1 DFQATT and CDR2 SNEGSKA come from the germline V gene (reference sequence). The CDR3 has 16 residues. The CDR3: CSASGSGGVYTGEPFF. The CDR3 DNA is TGCAGTGCTAGTGGTAGCGGGGGGGTATACACCGGGGAGCCGTTTTTT.

This clonotype was picked up many times. The chain joins TRBV5-5 to TRBJ2-2; either TRBD1 or TRBD2 may fit D (5 bases each). This CDR3 has 16 amino acids. Germline CDR1 SGHKS, CDR2 YYEKEE (reference sequence). V was trimmed by 4 bases and J by 0 bases, leaving 13 bases between them. The CDR3 is CASSPRADTNTGELFF. For the CDR3, the DNA is TGTGCCAGCAGCCCCCGAGCGGACACGAACACCGGGGAGCTGTTTTTT.